The 8 T cell receptor beta chains below were found in one sample sequenced in a study of CD8 T cells in Susac syndrome. After extraction with the RNeasy kit, 0.5 to 1 ug of the RNA was reverse transcribed using random hexamers. TCRdb fed the immunoSEQ multiplex PCR reads into MiXCR, producing one record per CDR3 protein. This sample carries about 300,000 distinct CDR3 sequences, approximately 91% of them seen once, and the ten largest clones take around 0.2%. The sequenced sample consisted of CD8+ T cells from PBMCs. Receptors were obtained from a human donor with multiple sclerosis.

The chain joins TRBV28 to TRBJ2-1; TRBD1 is a possible D gene (6 bases). The CDR3 is 15 residues long. V lost 3 bases, J lost 12 bases, and 21 bases lay in between. Germline V gives CDR1 MDHEN, CDR2 SYDVKM. CDR3 bases: TGTGCCAGCAGTTTTCAAGGCCGGACAGCAGCCCCGCAGTTCTTC. Amino acids: CASSFQGRTAAPQFF.

The J gene is TRBJ2-5, the V gene TRBV12-5, with 7 bases aligning to TRBD2. Germline trimming cut 5 bases from V and 2 bases from J; bases unmatched to any gene: 14. Germline CDR1 is LGHNT and CDR2 is FRNRAP. The CDR3 contains 17 residues. DNA of the CDR3: TGTGCTAGTGGTCCAACCAGCGGGGCACCTGAACAAGAGACCCAGTACTTC. Amino acid sequence: CASGPTSGAPEQETQYF.

The J gene is TRBJ1-2, the V gene TRBV28; no clear D. The germline V gene has CDR1 MDHEN and CDR2 SYDVKM. This CDR3 contains 15 residues. V lost 6 bases and J lost 0, with 14 bases in between. CDR3 sequence reads: CASRGGRAPNYGYTF. CDR3 DNA sequence: TGTGCCAGCAGGGGAGGGAGGGCCCCTAACTATGGCTACACCTTC.

The V and J genes are TRBV27 and TRBJ1-2; 9 nucleotides line up with TRBD1. Germline V CDR1 and CDR2: MNHEY, SMNVEV (reference sequence). The CDR3 spans 14 residues. J was trimmed by 4 bases and V by 6 bases; bases with no gene match: 6. DNA of the CDR3: TGTGCCAGCAGCCCGGACAGGGGCTCCTATGGCTACACCTTC. Its protein is CASSPDRGSYGYTF.

The V gene is TRBV9, the J gene TRBJ2-3, with D possibly matching TRBD1 (6 bases). The V and J ends lost 0 bases and 6 bases respectively, with 11 bases between them. Germline CDR1 is SGDLS and CDR2 is YYNGEE. The CDR3 is 14 residues long. DNA of the CDR3: TGTGCCAGCAGCGTAGAGACAGGAACGGATACGCAGTATTTT. The encoded protein is CASSVETGTDTQYF.

The chain recombines TRBV5-5 with TRBJ2-7; D is uncertain. The germline V gene has CDR1 SGHKS and CDR2 YYEKEE (reference sequence). This CDR3 has 15 residues. V was pared by 1 base and J by 4 bases, with 15 bases between. The CDR3 loop reads CASSLSTYSGYEQYF. CDR3 nucleotides: TGTGCCAGCAGCTTGTCGACGTACTCCGGATACGAGCAGTACTTC.

The rearrangement links TRBV9 to TRBJ1-1, with 10 positions matching TRBD1. CDR3 length: 15 amino acids. Germline CDR1 is SGDLS and CDR2 is YYNGEE. The junction had 8 bases not matched to a gene; V was cut back by 4 bases and J by 5 bases. CDR3 DNA: TGTGCCAGCAGCATCTCCGGGACAGGGGCAACTGAAGCTTTCTTT. Protein product: CASSISGTGATEAFF.

This clonotype has only one observation. The chain employs TRBV3-1 and TRBJ2-7; 8 nucleotides align to TRBD2. Germline loops: CDR1 LGHDT, CDR2 YNNKEL (reference sequence). V gave up 2 bases and J gave up 7 bases; unmatched junction bases: 10. The CDR3 consists of 15 residues. The CDR3 sequence: CASSQMTGGPREQYF. CDR3 bases: TGTGCCAGCAGCCAAATGACGGGGGGGCCCCGGGAGCAGTACTTC.